This TCR beta chain was profiled in a study of cytomegalovirus exposure and HLA in healthy donors. The study, taken as a whole, reports: The study designated 150 to 200 TCR beta chains cytomegalovirus-associated.

PCR primers comprised 60 Vbeta and 13 Jbeta primers. Clones were read by immunoSEQ multiplex PCR, and TCRdb kept only the in-frame ones, dropping some. Of 100,000 to 150,000 clones listed, around 80% are singletons. Note on this clone: Antigen specificity is unknown.

The origin of this receptor is a man aged 25-45 years in good health and CMV-seropositive. Source material: PBMCs.

This chain's CDR3 is CASSPSNTEAFF. CDR3 nucleotides: TGTGCCAGCAGCCCCAGTAACACTGAAGCTTTCTTT. This sequence joins TRBV6-5 and TRBJ1-1, with D unresolved. Trimming left V 6 bases short and J 2 bases short, with 7 bases between. The CDR3 is made up of 12 amino acids. The germline gives CDR1 MNHEY, CDR2 SVGAGI.